This T cell receptor (beta chain) is from a study of CD8 T cells in Susac syndrome. Germline V gene lookup returns CDR1 MNHEY and CDR2 SVGAGI. With 4 bases removed from V and 10 bases from J, the gap between germline ends came to 16 bases. This CDR3 is built from 13 residues. The RNA input was about 0.45 to 1 ug, and it was reverse transcribed with random hexamers. TCRdb re-derived calls from the immunoSEQ multiplex PCR reads in MiXCR, one entry per CDR3 protein. The data contain around 300,000 distinct CDR3 sequences, around 90% of them singletons. This TCR was sampled from a human donor with multiple sclerosis. Source material: CD4+ T cells from PBMCs. The chain uses TRBV6-5 and TRBJ1-1, with D maybe TRBD1 (5 bases). The CDR3 reads CASSSRQGVGAFF. CDR3 DNA: TGTGCCAGCAGTTCACGACAAGGGGTAGGAGCTTTCTTT.